This record looks at one TCR beta chain sequence and its context. The antigen remains unidentified. The ends were cut back, 2 bases at V and 5 bases at J, with 14 bases in the middle. CDR1 is SGDLS and CDR2 is YYNGEE in the germline V gene. The CDR3 is 14 amino acids. Clones were sequenced by immunoSEQ multiplex PCR, and TCRdb holds only the in-frame ones, with some missing. The sample carries 60,000 or so clones, 75% to 90% recorded once. This entry belongs to a study of lymphopenia after photon versus proton radiotherapy. Findings and limits, study-wide: Survival link was tested only in deceased patients; proton benefit remains a possibility. Photon-treated patients lost naive T cells and TCR diversity; proton-treated stayed stable. A bigger post-nadir fall in TCR diversity correlated inversely with survival time in deceased patients. Post-nadir diversity loss with photons came from oligoclonal expansion, particularly CD8+ Temra cells.

The chain has TRBV9 and TRBJ2-7; tentative D call: TRBD2 (5 bases). This clonotype originated in an older man with esophageal cancer. This material consisted of peripheral blood, taken from a patient treated with proton-based radiotherapy. This CDR3 is CASSVDLASHEQYF. CDR3 coding DNA: TGTGCCAGCAGCGTTGATCTAGCATCCCACGAGCAGTACTTC.